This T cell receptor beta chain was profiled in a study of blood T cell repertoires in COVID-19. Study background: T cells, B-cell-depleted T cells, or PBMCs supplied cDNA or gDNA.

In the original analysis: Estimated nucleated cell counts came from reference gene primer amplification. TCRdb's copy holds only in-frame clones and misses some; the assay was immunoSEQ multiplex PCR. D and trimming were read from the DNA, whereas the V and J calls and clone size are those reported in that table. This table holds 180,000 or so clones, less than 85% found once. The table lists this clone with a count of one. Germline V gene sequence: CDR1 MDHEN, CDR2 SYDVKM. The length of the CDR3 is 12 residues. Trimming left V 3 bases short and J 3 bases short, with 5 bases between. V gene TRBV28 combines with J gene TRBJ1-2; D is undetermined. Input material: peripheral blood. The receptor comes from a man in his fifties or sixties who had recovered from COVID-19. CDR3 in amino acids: CASSLRYYGYTF. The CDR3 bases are TGTGCCAGCAGTTTGAGATACTATGGCTACACCTTC.